This TCR beta chain originates from a study of CD8 T cells in Susac syndrome. Germline lookup yields CDR1 MNHEY and CDR2 SVGAGI. The length of the CDR3 is 13 residues. Trimming took 8 bases from V and 6 from J, leaving 14 bases between them. Random hexamers were used to reverse transcribe the RNA input (about 0.5 to 1 ug). TCRdb ran MiXCR on the immunoSEQ multiplex PCR reads and lists one entry per CDR3 protein. The table shows 160,000 or so distinct CDR3 sequences, with around 95% occurring only once. Sequencing of TCR beta covered CD8+ and CD4+ T cells obtained from blood. TEMRA cells were enriched by FACS, while CD8+ and CD4+ T cells were obtained through a negative isolation that was performed magnetically.

The chain joins TRBV6-5 to TRBJ2-1, with D hard to call. The TCR originated in a human donor with multiple sclerosis. Sequencing was carried out using CD8+ T cells from PBMCs. CDR3 region: CASGDPVFNEQFF. The CDR3 nucleotides are TGTGCCAGCGGTGATCCTGTGTTCAATGAGCAGTTCTTC.